This is a list of T cell receptor beta chains from one sample in a study of untreated major depressive disorder. Sequencing was performed with immunoSEQ multiplex PCR; in TCRdb, only in-frame clones are kept and a portion is missing. The table has about 20,000 clones, around 87% seen once; the top ten hold around 4.9%. The sample comprised CD4+ T cells from PBMCs. These TCRs come from a woman between 25 and 40 years old in good health. Each CDR3 is given with its conserved first and last residue. D genes are given only for firm matches. Size tells how often a clone was seen (once, few, many) or the class of an expanded clone, and some rows leave it out.

>14|TRBD2|TRBJ2-3|NA|TRBV7-2
TGTGCCAGCAGCTTAGCGGCGGGGGGTGGCACGCAGTATTTT
CASSLAAGGGTQYF
>13|TRBD1|TRBJ1-1|NA|TRBV7-7
TGTGCCAGCAGCCCGGACAGGGACACTGAAGCTTTCTTT
CASSPDRDTEAFF
>18|TRBD1|TRBJ1-4|NA|TRBV5-3
TGTGCCAGAAGCGGGGACAGGGGGATCCCAGGAACTAATGAAAAACTGTTTTTT
CARSGDRGIPGTNEKLFF
>14|TRBD1|TRBJ1-2|NA|TRBV25-1
TGTGCCAGCAGCTCCGGGACAGGGGTGTCTGGCTACACCTTC
CASSSGTGVSGYTF
>14|TRBD2|TRBJ2-7|NA|TRBV5-4
TGTGCCAGCAGTAGCGGGGGGGCGGTTTACGAGCAGTACTTC
CASSSGGAVYEQYF
>13|TRBD1|TRBJ1-2|NA|TRBV6-4
TGTGCCAGCAGCCAGGGACAGGGTTACGGCTACACCTTC
CASSQGQGYGYTF
>13|NA|TRBJ1-1|NA|TRBV5-4
TGTGCCAGCAGCTTGTCACTGAACACTGAAGCTTTCTTT
CASSLSLNTEAFF
>17|TRBD1|TRBJ1-3|NA|TRBV5-1
TGCGCCAGCAGCTCTGGGACAGCCATGAGCTCTGGAAACACCATATATTTT
CASSSGTAMSSGNTIYF
>16|TRBD1|TRBJ1-3|NA|TRBV4-3
TGCGCCAGCAGCCTTGGGACAGGGAGCTCTGGAAACACCATATATTTT
CASSLGTGSSGNTIYF
>15|TRBD1|TRBJ1-2|NA|TRBV6-6
TGTGCCAGCAGTTACTCCCGGGACAGGGGCTATGGCTACACCTTC
CASSYSRDRGYGYTF
>17|TRBD1|TRBJ1-1|NA|TRBV7-2
TGTGCCAGCAGCTTCACCGAGGGACAGGTAGGGGGGCCTGAAGCTTTCTTT
CASSFTEGQVGGPEAFF
>15|TRBD1|TRBJ2-7|NA|TRBV6-5
TGTGCCAGCAGTTACTCGAGACAGGGCTCCTACGAGCAGTACTTC
CASSYSRQGSYEQYF
>14|TRBD1|TRBJ1-3|NA|TRBV5-1
TGCGCCAGCAGGCCCGACAGGGGCCGAAACACCATATATTTT
CASRPDRGRNTIYF
>12|NA|TRBJ1-2|NA|TRBV13
TGTGCCAGCAGCTTCCTGGGCTATGGCTACACCTTC
CASSFLGYGYTF
>16|TRBD1|TRBJ1-3|NA|TRBV4-2
TGTGCCAGCAGCCACCTGACAGGGACCTCTGGAAACACCATATATTTT
CASSHLTGTSGNTIYF
>16|TRBD2|TRBJ2-1|once|TRBV5-1
TGCGCCAGCAGCTTGTTAGCGGGGGGTTCCCCCTATGAGCAGTTCTTC
CASSLLAGGSPYEQFF
>15|NA|TRBJ1-1|NA|TRBV9
TGTGCCAGCAGCGTTGAAGCCCACAAGGGCACTGAAGCTTTCTTT
CASSVEAHKGTEAFF
>16|NA|TRBJ1-3|NA|TRBV2
TGTGCCAGCAGTGGCAAGGACGGACTCTCTGGAAACACCATATATTTT
CASSGKDGLSGNTIYF
>13|NA|TRBJ1-2|few|TRBV7-2
TGTGCCAGCAGCTTAGTCTCCAGATATGGCTACACCTTC
CASSLVSRYGYTF
>13|NA|TRBJ1-1|NA|TRBV28
TGTGCCAGCAGTTTACTGGCGAACACTGAAGCTTTCTTT
CASSLLANTEAFF
>14|NA|TRBJ2-7|NA|TRBV6-6
TGTGCCAGCAGCCCCGGGGGAACCCTCCACGAGCAGTACTTC
CASSPGGTLHEQYF
>13|NA|TRBJ2-3|NA|TRBV18
TGTGCCAGCTCACCTAGGGGGGGCGATACGCAGTATTTT
CASSPRGGDTQYF
>14|NA|TRBJ1-5|NA|TRBV18
TGTGCCAGCTCACCTCCCGGGGGCAATCAGCCCCAGCATTTT
CASSPPGGNQPQHF
>16|TRBD1|TRBJ1-6|NA|TRBV19
TGTGCCAGTAGTATAGAGCCGACAGGGGGCTATTCACCCCTCCACTTT
CASSIEPTGGYSPLHF
>13|NA|TRBJ2-2|once|TRBV18
TGTGCCAGCTCACCACGAGACCCCGGGGAGCTGTTTTTT
CASSPRDPGELFF
>15|NA|TRBJ1-6|NA|TRBV5-1
TGCGCCAGCAGCTTGGGCGGTCCTGGTCGGTCACCCCTCCACTTT
CASSLGGPGRSPLHF
>15|TRBD2|TRBJ2-7|NA|TRBV6-5
TGTGCCAGCAGTGTCGAATTCCGGACTAGCAGCGAGCAGTACTTC
CASSVEFRTSSEQYF
>14|NA|TRBJ1-4|NA|TRBV7-6
TGTGCCAGCAGCTTAGCGGCCACTAATGAAAAACTGTTTTTT
CASSLAATNEKLFF
>16|NA|TRBJ2-4|NA|TRBV30
TGTGCCTGGGGAGAGGTTAAGGTATTCGGCAAAAACATTCAGTACTTC
CAWGEVKVFGKNIQYF
>16|NA|TRBJ1-3|NA|TRBV30
TGTGCCTGGAGTGTACATGGGGGGCTCTCTGGAAACACCATATATTTT
CAWSVHGGLSGNTIYF
>14|NA|TRBJ2-5|NA|TRBV5-1
TGCGCCAGCAGCTTTGGGACCCTCCAAGAGACCCAGTACTTC
CASSFGTLQETQYF
>11|NA|TRBJ1-2|NA|TRBV20-1
TGCAGTGCCCCCGACTTCTATGGCTACACCTTC
CSAPDFYGYTF
>15|NA|TRBJ1-4|NA|TRBV6-6
TGTGCCAGCAGGTCAACGGGATCAACTAATGAAAAACTGTTTTTT
CASRSTGSTNEKLFF
>11|NA|TRBJ2-7|NA|TRBV20-1
TGCAGTGCATCACGGGACTACGAGCAGTACTTC
CSASRDYEQYF
>18|TRBD2|TRBJ2-3|NA|TRBV5-6
TGTGCCAGCAGCCGTAGAATGGAACTAGCGGGAAGCACAGATACGCAGTATTTT
CASSRRMELAGSTDTQYF
>16|TRBD1|TRBJ2-5|once|TRBV5-1
TGCGCCAGCAGCTTGGGACAGGGGACGTACCAAGAGACCCAGTACTTC
CASSLGQGTYQETQYF
>12|NA|TRBJ2-5|NA|TRBV27
TGTGCCAGCAGTCTCACCCTAGGGACCCAGTACTTC
CASSLTLGTQYF
>14|NA|TRBJ2-3|NA|TRBV5-4
TGTGCCAGCAGCCCCCGGGACAGCACAGATACGCAGTATTTT
CASSPRDSTDTQYF
>15|TRBD1|TRBJ1-2|NA|TRBV6-5
TGTGCCAGCAGTTACCGCCGGGACAGCGTATATGGCTACACCTTC
CASSYRRDSVYGYTF
>14|NA|TRBJ1-1|NA|TRBV7-8
TGTGCCAGCAGCTTGGGCAGTTTGAACACTGAAGCTTTCTTT
CASSLGSLNTEAFF
>14|TRBD1|TRBJ2-7|once|TRBV5-6
TGTGCCAGCCGAAAGACAGGGGACACCTACGAGCAGTACTTC
CASRKTGDTYEQYF
>14|TRBD1|TRBJ1-2|NA|TRBV28
TGTGCCGGTAGCAAGGGGGCAGCGGGATATGGCTACACCTTC
CAGSKGAAGYGYTF
>12|NA|TRBJ1-5|NA|TRBV2
TGTGCCAGCAGTGGGGGGAATCAGCCCCAGCATTTT
CASSGGNQPQHF
>11|TRBD1|TRBJ1-1|NA|TRBV20-1
TGCAGTGCCCTGGACAGGGCTGAAGCTTTCTTT
CSALDRAEAFF
>16|TRBD1|TRBJ2-3|NA|TRBV11-2
TGTGCCAGCAGCGTGGGGACAGCAATAGGGATAGATACGCAGTATTTT
CASSVGTAIGIDTQYF